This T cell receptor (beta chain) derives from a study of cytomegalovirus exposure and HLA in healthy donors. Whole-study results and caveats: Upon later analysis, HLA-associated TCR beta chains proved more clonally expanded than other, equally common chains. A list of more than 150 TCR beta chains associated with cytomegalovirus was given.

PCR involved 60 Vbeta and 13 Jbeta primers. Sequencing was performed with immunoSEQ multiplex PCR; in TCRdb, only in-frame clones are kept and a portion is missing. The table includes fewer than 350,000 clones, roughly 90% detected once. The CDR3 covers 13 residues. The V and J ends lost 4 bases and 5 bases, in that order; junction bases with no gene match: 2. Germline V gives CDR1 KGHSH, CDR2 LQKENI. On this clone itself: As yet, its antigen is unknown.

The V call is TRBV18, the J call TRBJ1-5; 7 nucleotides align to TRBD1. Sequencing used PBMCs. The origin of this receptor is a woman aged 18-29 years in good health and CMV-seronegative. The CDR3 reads CASSQTGDQPQHF. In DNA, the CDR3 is TGTGCCAGCTCACAAACAGGGGATCAGCCCCAGCATTTT.